The 23 T cell receptor beta chains presented below share a single source sample, sequenced in a study of CD8+ T cells in alopecia areata. Specified treatment: oral pan-JAK inhibitor, 5-10 mg twice daily. cDNA reverse transcribed from extracted RNA served as the sequencing template. TCRdb's table, derived via immunoSEQ multiplex PCR, lists solely in-frame clones and lacks some. This table holds fewer than 200,000 clones, about three fifths found once. The sample consisted of CD4+ T cells sorted from blood, taken at week 56, from a patient treated with tofacitinib. The source of these receptors is a human donor with alopecia areata.

The V call is TRBV29-1, the J call TRBJ2-3; possible D gene TRBD2, 6 bases. The V gene's germline CDR1 is SQVTM and CDR2 ANQGSEA. This CDR3 is built from 13 residues. V lost 7 bases to trimming and J lost 2 bases, with 13 bases between them. The CDR3 DNA is TGCAGCGCCCGGCCTAGCGCCACAGATACGCAGTATTTT. Translation gives CSARPSATDTQYF.

This clone was counted only a few times. The chain uses TRBV5-6 and TRBJ1-5; TRBD1 matches at 8 bases. The CDR3 sequence is 13 residues long. Trimming removed 0 bases from V and 15 bases from J; junction bases left unmatched: 8. CDR1 and CDR2 from the germline V gene are SGHDT and YYEEEE. CDR3 in DNA: TGTGCCAGCAGCTTGGGACAGGGGCCCATCGTGCATTTT. Encoded protein: CASSLGQGPIVHF.

There are a few counts of this clone. This chain uses TRBV7-2 with TRBJ2-7; perhaps TRBD1 as D (5 bases). Germline-derived CDR1 and CDR2 are SGHTA and FQGNSA. The CDR3 length is 15 residues. Trimming stripped 7 bases from V and 6 bases from J, with 22 bases between. In nucleotides, the CDR3 is TGTGCCAGCAACCCAGGGCGATTAGGGCTGGGCGAGCAGTACTTC. Protein product: CASNPGRLGLGEQYF.

The chain links TRBV29-1 to TRBJ1-1; 8 bases agree with TRBD1. V trimming: 6 bases; J trimming: 4 bases; junction bases outside the gene matches: 4. Looked up from germline, CDR1 is SQVTM and CDR2 is ANQGSEA. CDR3 length equals 12 residues. The CDR3 spells CSVVDRGTEAFF. In nucleotides, the CDR3 is TGCAGCGTGGTAGACAGGGGCACTGAAGCTTTCTTT.

V gene TRBV5-1 combines with J gene TRBJ1-4, with 9 bases lining up with TRBD1. The junction had 1 base not matched to a gene; V was cut back by 3 bases and J by 7 bases. CDR1 and CDR2 from the germline V gene are SGHRS and YFSETQ. This CDR3 comprises 13 residues. CDR3: CASSSGQGEKLFF. The DNA of the CDR3 is TGCGCCAGCAGCTCGGGACAGGGTGAAAAACTGTTTTTT.

The V and J genes are TRBV29-1 and TRBJ1-5; D possibly corresponds to TRBD1 (5 bases). V dropped 4 bases and J dropped 2 bases, with 12 bases sitting between them. Germline V gene lookup returns CDR1 SQVTM and CDR2 ANQGSEA. This CDR3 region has 14 residues. CDR3 in DNA: TGCAGCGTTGGTCAGGGAGCGGGCAATCAGCCCCAGCATTTT. Its translation: CSVGQGAGNQPQHF.

This chain links TRBV12-5 with TRBJ2-6; the D gene is possibly TRBD2 (5 bases). CDR1 LGHNT and CDR2 FRNRAP come from the germline V gene. The V and J ends lost 1 base and 0 bases respectively, with 10 bases between them. CDR3 length: 17 amino acids. Here the CDR3 DNA reads TGTGCTAGTGGTTTGGCAGGAGGTTTCTCTGGGGCCAACGTCCTGACTTTC. It yields the protein CASGLAGGFSGANVLTF.

The gene calls are TRBV15 and TRBJ2-5, with D perhaps matching TRBD1 (6 bases). CDR3 length: 15 residues. Trimming left V 5 bases short and J 7 bases short, with 20 bases between. Germline values: CDR1 LNHNV, CDR2 YYDKDF (reference sequence). The CDR3 nucleotides read TGTGCCACCAGCCCGGGAAAAGGGGGAGTCGTGACCCAGTACTTC. Translated: CATSPGKGGVVTQYF.

The chain is built from TRBV10-3 and TRBJ1-1; maybe TRBD1 (5 bases). This CDR3 region has 15 residues. V was pared by 7 bases and J by 8 bases, with 23 bases between. The germline V gene encodes CDR1 ENHRY and CDR2 SYGVKD. CDR3 amino acids: CAIKQTVGPGHEAFF. The CDR3 bases are TGTGCCATCAAGCAAACCGTTGGACCAGGGCACGAAGCTTTCTTT.

In DNA, the CDR3 is TGCGCCAGCCATAAAGTGGGGGCGGCGAGCACAGATACGCAGTATTTT. Protein: CASHKVGAASTDTQYF. The chain is built from TRBV4-1 and TRBJ2-3, with D possibly matching TRBD1 (6 bases). V lost 8 bases, J lost 0 bases, and 18 bases lay in between. Germline V CDR1 and CDR2: MGHRA, YSYEKL. The length of the CDR3 is 16 residues.

This clone was counted a few times. This rearrangement joins TRBV29-1 to TRBJ2-6; D is undetermined. This CDR3 has 13 residues. Per the germline V gene, CDR1 is SQVTM and CDR2 is ANQGSEA. Trimming removed 6 bases at V and 0 bases at J, with 6 bases between. CDR3 in amino acids: CSVQVSGANVLTF. CDR3 coding DNA: TGCAGCGTCCAAGTCTCTGGGGCCAACGTCCTGACTTTC.

J is TRBJ2-5 and V is TRBV5-6, with D unresolved. Trimming removed 4 bases from V and 3 bases from J, with 7 bases in between. Germline V gene sequence: CDR1 SGHDT, CDR2 YYEEEE. This CDR3 is built from 12 residues. The CDR3 sequence: CASSQTEETQYF. CDR3 nucleotide sequence: TGTGCCAGCAGCCAGACTGAAGAGACCCAGTACTTC. Using reference TRBV5-6 and TRBJ2-5 for the parts outside the CDR3, the full variable domain is DAGVTQSPTHLIKTRGQQVTLRCSPKSGHDTVSWYQQALGQGPQFIFQYYEEEERQRGNFPDRFSGHQFPNYSSELNVNALLLGDSALYLCASSQTEETQYFGPGTRLLVL.

For this clone: This same CDR3 is encoded by further DNA sequences in the sample. As DNA, the CDR3 is TGTGCCTGGAGTGTACTTGAGACCCAGTACTTC. Translation: CAWSVLETQYF. J is TRBJ2-5 and V is TRBV30; D gene unclear. Germline lookup yields CDR1 GTSNPN and CDR2 SVGIG (reference sequence). This CDR3 has 11 residues. Trimming took off 0 bases at V and 5 bases at J, with 4 bases between the two ends.

The J gene is TRBJ2-1, the V gene TRBV7-2; the match to TRBD2 covers 7 bases. This CDR3 is 15 amino acids long. Germline trimming cut 5 bases from V and 0 bases from J; bases unmatched to any gene: 4. Germline V gives CDR1 SGHTA, CDR2 FQGNSA. CDR3 region: CASSRAGDSYNEQFF. CDR3 nucleotides: TGTGCCAGCAGCCGCGCGGGGGACTCCTACAATGAGCAGTTCTTC.

A single count supports this clone. This rearrangement joins TRBV5-1 to TRBJ1-1; no reliable D call. There are 13 residues in the CDR3. Trimming stripped 7 bases from V and 1 base from J, with 11 bases between. Germline V lookup: CDR1 SGHRS, CDR2 YFSETQ. CDR3 bases: TGCGCCAGCCAACTGGTTTCGAACACTGAAGCTTTCTTT. This codes for CASQLVSNTEAFF.

The chain uses TRBV4-2 and TRBJ1-5, with TRBD1 matching 8 bases. Losses at the gene ends were 5 bases for V and 7 bases for J; bases not matched to a gene: 4. This CDR3 is built from 13 residues. The V gene's germline CDR1 is LGHNA and CDR2 YNFKEQ. The CDR3, as DNA: TGTGCCAGCAGCTACTACAGGGGGCAGCCCCAGCATTTT. Translated: CASSYYRGQPQHF.

The rearrangement links TRBV29-1 to TRBJ2-1; D tentatively fits TRBD1 or TRBD2 (7 bases each). CDR3 size: 14 residues. Germline V CDR1 and CDR2: SQVTM, ANQGSEA. V lost 3 bases and J 4 bases, leaving 13 bases between the germline ends. The CDR3, as DNA: TGCAGCGTTGACCAGGGGGGGGTTTACAATGAGCAGTTCTTC. This sequence encodes CSVDQGGVYNEQFF.

The chain has TRBV30 and TRBJ2-1, with D unclear. V was cut by 2 bases and J by 6 bases, with 2 bases left in between. The CDR3 is 10 residues long. Germline lookup yields CDR1 GTSNPN and CDR2 SVGIG (reference sequence). CDR3 DNA: TGTGCCTGGAGTATCAATGAGCAGTTCTTC. Translation gives CAWSINEQFF. Filled out from reference TRBV30 and TRBJ2-1, the complete variable domain reads SQTIHQWPATLVQPVGSPLSLECTVEGTSNPNLYWYRQAAGRGLQLLFYSVGIGQISSEVPQNLSASRPQDRQFILSSKKLLLSDSGFYLCAWSINEQFFGPGTRLTVL.

The chain is built from TRBV2 and TRBJ2-7, with D unresolved. CDR1 and CDR2 (germline): SNHLY, FYNNEI. The CDR3 extends over 12 amino acids. Trimming cost V 0 bases and J 5 bases, with 5 bases left between them. The CDR3, as DNA: TGTGCCAGCAGTGAAGCGCTTCACGAGCAGTACTTC. It is translated as CASSEALHEQYF.

The rearrangement links TRBV4-2 to TRBJ2-5; weak D call: TRBD2 (6 bases). The CDR3 is 14 residues long. Trimming removed 3 bases from V and 7 bases from J, with 15 bases in between. Germline CDR1 and CDR2: LGHNA and YNFKEQ. The DNA of the CDR3 is TGTGCCAGCAGCCAGTCCCGGGACTTTGGGACCCAGTACTTC. Translated: CASSQSRDFGTQYF.

The CDR3 here is CASSTVNYGYTF. The CDR3 nucleotides read TGTGCCAGCAGTACAGTTAACTATGGCTACACCTTC. V is TRBV7-9 and J is TRBJ1-2; D unresolved. Deletions cut 6 bases from V and 1 base from J, with 6 bases between. The germline gives CDR1 SEHNR, CDR2 FQNEAQ (reference sequence). The length of the CDR3 is 12 residues. The full variable domain, with the rest looked up from reference TRBV7-9 and TRBJ1-2, is DTGVSQNPRHKITKRGQNVTFRCDPISEHNRLYWYRQTLGQGPEFLTYFQNEAQLEKSRLLSDRFSAERPKGSFSTLEIQRTEQGDSAMYLCASSTVNYGYTFGSGTRLTVV.

The rearrangement links TRBV7-9 to TRBJ1-2; the D gene is possibly TRBD1 (5 bases). The V gene lost 5 bases and the J gene lost 8 bases, with 12 bases spanning the gap. The CDR3 runs to 12 residues. The germline CDR1 and CDR2 sequences are SEHNR and FQNEAQ (reference sequence). The CDR3 loop reads CASSPRRDGYTF. Here the CDR3 DNA reads TGTGCCAGCAGCCCACGCCGGGACGGCTACACCTTC.

This clone has just a few counts. This chain links TRBV5-1 with TRBJ2-7; no definite D call. Germline V CDR1 and CDR2: SGHRS, YFSETQ. The CDR3 runs to 11 residues. The V end was cut by 4 bases, the J end by 3 bases, with 5 bases between. CDR3 nucleotides: TGCGCCAGCAGCGGGTACTACGAGCAGTACTTC. Translated: CASSGYYEQYF.